This is a list of T cell receptor beta chains from one sample in a study of beta chain features in type 1 diabetes. Sequenced by immunoSEQ multiplex PCR; TCRdb stores in-frame clones only, minus some. The table includes fewer than 900,000 clones, roughly a sixth detected once. Sequenced sample: naive CD4+ T cells from blood. These receptors were taken from a woman in her late teens or twenties in good health. Both conserved end residues are part of each CDR3. The order of the fields is CDR3 protein, CDR3 DNA, V gene, D gene, clone size, J gene. A D gene is named only where the DNA matches it firmly. Clone size is stated in some rows and not others, as once, few, many or a class when expanded.

CASSFIPNYGYTF TGCGCCAGCAGCTTCATCCCCAACTATGGCTACACCTTC TRBV5-1 . few TRBJ1-2
CASSLLTGSNTGELFF TGTGCCAGCAGCTTATTGACGGGATCGAACACCGGGGAGCTGTTTTTT TRBV11-1 . few TRBJ2-2
CASSLTSGSNEQFF TGTGCCAGCAGCCTGACTAGCGGGAGCAATGAGCAGTTCTTC TRBV4-2 TRBD2 . TRBJ2-1
CASSQETQYF TGTGCCAGCTCCCAGGAGACCCAGTACTTC TRBV2 . . TRBJ2-5
CASSQSGTNEKLFF TGTGCCAGCAGCCAATCGGGCACAAATGAAAAACTGTTTTTT TRBV16 . . TRBJ1-4
CASSFASGLAETQYF TGTGCCAGCAGCTTTGCTAGCGGGTTGGCAGAGACCCAGTACTTC TRBV7-2 TRBD2 . TRBJ2-5
CASSQGGQGADTQYF TGCGCCAGCAGCCAAGGCGGGCAGGGGGCTGATACGCAGTATTTT TRBV4-3 TRBD1 . TRBJ2-3
CATSRRAGMPGEKLFF TGTGCCACGAGCCGCAGGGCGGGTATGCCTGGGGAAAAACTGTTTTTT TRBV15 . . TRBJ1-4
CASSEGGYEQYF TGTGCCAGCAGTGAAGGAGGGTACGAGCAGTACTTC TRBV2 . . TRBJ2-7
CASSLDRLETQYF TGCGCCAGCAGCTTGGACAGACTAGAGACCCAGTACTTC TRBV5-1 . . TRBJ2-5
CASSVGLGGAHEQYF TGTGCCAGCAGTGTGGGGTTAGGAGGGGCCCACGAGCAGTACTTC TRBV2 . . TRBJ2-7
CASSSPHLTSGRRNTQYF TGTGCCAGCAGCTCCCCCCACCTGACTAGCGGGAGGCGAAATACGCAGTATTTT TRBV7-9 TRBD2 . TRBJ2-3
CASSLVAETQYF TGTGCCAGCAGCTTAGTTGCGGAGACCCAGTACTTC TRBV7-9 . few TRBJ2-5
CASSDTDRGTEAFF TGTGCCAGCAGTGACACAGACAGGGGGACTGAAGCTTTCTTT TRBV6-4 TRBD1 . TRBJ1-1
CASSPRGGRTTSGEYNEQFF TGTGCCAGCTCACCAAGGGGCGGGAGGACGACTAGCGGGGAATACAATGAGCAGTTCTTC TRBV18 TRBD2 few TRBJ2-1
CASSVGPRPTNEKLFF TGTGCCAGCAGCGTAGGACCAAGGCCAACTAATGAAAAACTGTTTTTT TRBV9 . few TRBJ1-4
CASTVREAGAYEQYF TGTGCCAGCACCGTAAGAGAAGCGGGAGCTTACGAGCAGTACTTC TRBV28 TRBD2 few TRBJ2-7
CASSRTSSVHTGELFF TGTGCCAGCAGTAGGACTAGTTCGGTCCACACCGGGGAGCTGTTTTTT TRBV28 TRBD2 . TRBJ2-2
CASLGTSGIPSYNEQFF TGTGCCAGCCTAGGGACTAGCGGGATCCCATCCTACAATGAGCAGTTCTTC TRBV2 TRBD2 few TRBJ2-1
CASSYGSRTGVLFF TGTGCCAGCAGTTACGGATCCCGGACAGGGGTCCTGTTTTTT TRBV6-5 TRBD1 few TRBJ2-2
CASSLWLAGGPRSSYNEQFF TGCGCCAGCAGCTTGTGGCTAGCGGGAGGACCCCGAAGCTCCTACAATGAGCAGTTCTTC TRBV5-1 TRBD2 . TRBJ2-1
CASRGTSGTRRETQYF TGTGCCAGCCGAGGGACTAGCGGGACCCGGAGAGAGACCCAGTACTTC TRBV5-6 TRBD2 . TRBJ2-5
CAIKGQGVDGYTF TGTGCCATCAAGGGTCAGGGCGTGGATGGCTACACCTTC TRBV10-3 . many TRBJ1-2
CASSLEDTMNTGELFF TGTGCCAGCAGCTTAGAGGACACAATGAACACCGGGGAGCTGTTTTTT TRBV11-1 . . TRBJ2-2
CASSSPTRGLAGYNEQFF TGTGCCAGCAGCTCCCCAACGCGGGGACTAGCGGGATACAATGAGCAGTTCTTC TRBV7-2 TRBD2 . TRBJ2-1
CASSSLFVLLLNIQYF TGTGCCAGCAGTTCTTTATTTGTTTTGTTGCTAAACATTCAGTACTTC TRBV25-1 . . TRBJ2-4
CASNPSGRAISYNEQFF TGTGCCAGTAACCCTAGCGGGAGGGCCATTTCCTACAATGAGCAGTTCTTC TRBV19 TRBD2 few TRBJ2-1
CASSFLRPSGYNEQFF TGTGCCAGCAGTTTTCTCCGGCCTAGCGGTTACAATGAGCAGTTCTTC TRBV28 TRBD2 few TRBJ2-1
CASLSRQAKTYNEQFF TGTGCCAGCCTGTCACGCCAGGCCAAGACCTACAATGAGCAGTTCTTC TRBV28 . . TRBJ2-1
CASSLASGSSYEQYF TGTGCCAGCAGCTTAGCGAGCGGGAGCTCCTACGAGCAGTACTTC TRBV7-2 TRBD2 few TRBJ2-7
CASSFFRSSVRLQFF TGTGCCAGCAGTTTTTTTCGTTCTTCGGTGCGGCTTCAGTTCTTC TRBV28 . . TRBJ2-1
CASSLAGTSSYNEQFF TGTGCCAGCAGCTTAGCCGGGACTAGCTCCTACAATGAGCAGTTCTTC TRBV7-2 TRBD2 . TRBJ2-1
CSGGQGVNEQFF TGCAGCGGGGGACAGGGTGTAAATGAGCAGTTCTTC TRBV29-1 TRBD1 . TRBJ2-1
CSARALSQFF TGCAGTGCTAGAGCGTTGTCTCAGTTCTTC TRBV20-1 . . TRBJ2-1
CASSPHQMNTEAFF TGTGCCAGCAGCCCGCATCAGATGAACACTGAAGCTTTCTTT TRBV7-2 . . TRBJ1-1
CASSLADSRLTEAFF TGCGCCAGCAGCTTGGCGGACAGCAGACTCACTGAAGCTTTCTTT TRBV5-1 . . TRBJ1-1
CASSLLDSYNEQFF TGTGCCAGCTCACTCCTGGACAGCTACAATGAGCAGTTCTTC TRBV18 . few TRBJ2-1
CASSLRRGTGELFF TGTGCCAGCAGCTTAAGGAGGGGGACCGGGGAGCTGTTTTTT TRBV7-2 . few TRBJ2-2
CASSASTGEETQYF TGTGCCAGCAGTGCTTCGACAGGGGAAGAGACCCAGTACTTC TRBV25-1 TRBD1 . TRBJ2-5
CASSGSGRALTHEQYF TGTGCCAGCAGTGGGTCAGGCAGAGCTCTTACCCACGAGCAGTACTTC TRBV2 . . TRBJ2-7
CASSLEVIAVYEQYF TGTGCCAGCAGCTTAGAAGTAATAGCGGTATACGAGCAGTACTTC TRBV7-2 . few TRBJ2-7
CATSRAVSSSRHNEQFF TGTGCCACCAGCAGAGCCGTCTCTAGCTCTAGGCACAATGAGCAGTTCTTC TRBV15 . . TRBJ2-1
CASSFPRQGILKDTQYF TGCGCCAGCAGCTTTCCGAGACAGGGGATTTTGAAAGATACGCAGTATTTT TRBV5-1 TRBD1 . TRBJ2-3